Reported below is one T cell receptor beta chain. Antigen specificity is unknown. The entry originates in a study of brain T cells in children with intractable seizures. General study results and limits: HCMV serostatus was not known, and viral specificity came from CDR3 similarity only.

TCRdb's copy holds only in-frame clones and misses some; the assay was immunoSEQ multiplex PCR. The table includes about 110,000 clones, under 95% detected once. Trimming stripped 4 bases from V and 1 base from J, with 13 bases between. This CDR3 spans 15 amino acids. CDR1 and CDR2 from the germline V gene are SGHNT and YENEEA. Patients received at least one anti-epileptic drug before surgery. The sequence was obtained from a boy younger than two with hemimegalencephaly and intractable seizures. This specimen was peripheral blood, taken at surgery. The chain joins TRBV11-3 to TRBJ2-5; tentative D call: TRBD1 (5 bases). The CDR3 here is CASSSLDTRQETQYF. CDR3 DNA sequence: TGTGCCAGCAGCTCCCTGGACACCCGCCAAGAGACCCAGTACTTC.